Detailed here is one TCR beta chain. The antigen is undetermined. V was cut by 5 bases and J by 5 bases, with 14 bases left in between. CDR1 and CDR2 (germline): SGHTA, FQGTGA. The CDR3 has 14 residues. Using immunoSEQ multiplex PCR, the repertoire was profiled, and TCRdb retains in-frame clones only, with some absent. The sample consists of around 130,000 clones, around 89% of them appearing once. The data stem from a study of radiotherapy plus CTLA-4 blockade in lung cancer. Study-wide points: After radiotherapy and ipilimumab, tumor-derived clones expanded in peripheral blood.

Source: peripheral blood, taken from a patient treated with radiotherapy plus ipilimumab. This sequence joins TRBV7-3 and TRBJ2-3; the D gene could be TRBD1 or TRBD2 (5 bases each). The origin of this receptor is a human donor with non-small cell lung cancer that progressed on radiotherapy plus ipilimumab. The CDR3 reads CASSLGVTGDTQYF. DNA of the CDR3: TGTGCCAGCAGCCTGGGGGTTACGGGAGATACGCAGTATTTT.